This T cell receptor (beta chain) originates from a study of blood T cell repertoires in COVID-19. Original handling: Amplification of reference gene primers provided the estimated nucleated cell counts. The protocol was immunoSEQ multiplex PCR, while the TCRdb copy is restricted to in-frame clones and leaves out a portion. The DNA gave D and trimming, while V, J and clone size come from that table. This table has 97,000 or so clones, 90% appearing once. This CDR3 region has 15 residues. The germline V and J ends were trimmed by 1 base and 4 bases, with 11 bases remaining between them. CDR1 is LNHNV and CDR2 is YYDKDF in the germline V gene (reference sequence).

This chain uses TRBV15 with TRBJ1-3; unclear D gene. The sample consisted of peripheral blood. The clonotype comes from a man aged 60-69 years with acute or convalescent COVID-19. CDR3 in DNA: TGTGCCACCAGCAGAGGAGCGGGGTCAGGAAACACCATATATTTT. Translated: CATSRGAGSGNTIYF.